The clone carrying this T cell receptor beta chain was observed a few times. The sort gate was single viable CD3+CD4+CD8-CD45RO+ cells for memory CD4+ T cells. This sample is drawn from a study of memory CD4+ T cells and cytomegalovirus serostatus. CDR1 is GTSNPN and CDR2 is SVGIG in the germline V gene (reference sequence). Trimming shortened V by 1 base and J by 16 bases, and 11 bases separated the two germline ends. The CDR3 is made up of 10 amino acids. Only in-frame clones appear in the TCRdb table, and some are missing; sequencing was by immunoSEQ multiplex PCR. The repertoire holds tens of thousands of clones, with roughly 73% as singletons.

The V call is TRBV30, the J call TRBJ2-1; D perhaps matches TRBD1 (6 bases). Material for sequencing was memory CD4+ T cells from blood. The source of this sequence is an adult in good health and CMV-seronegative. The CDR3 DNA is TGTGCCTGGAGTGACAGGGTACGCTTCTTC. Translated: CAWSDRVRFF.